This TCR beta chain is drawn from a study of CD8 T cells in ankylosing spondylitis. Study results and caveats: Researchers reportedly found disease-linked clones significantly enriched in matched ankylosing spondylitis synovial fluid. Seven or eight highly homologous variants formed a TCR beta motif that appeared characteristic of ankylosing spondylitis blood. The authors found the disease-linked clones to be CD8+ and relatively rare in peripheral blood.

With 4 bases removed from V and 0 bases from J, the gap between germline ends came to 10 bases. The CDR3 consists of 13 residues. CDR1 DFQATT and CDR2 SNEGSKA come from the germline V gene (reference sequence). This clonotype appeared many times. The antigen is undetermined. Quantitative 5'-RACE with molecular barcodes was used to make the TCR beta libraries. Using its own MiXCR run on the 5' RACE reads, TCRdb lists one record per CDR3 protein. The sample lists 500,000 to 650,000 distinct CDR3 sequences; approximately 5% were seen once. This chain connects TRBV20-1 to TRBJ2-7; TRBD1 is a possible D gene (6 bases). The specimen was blood, either unsorted or a sorted T cell fraction (not recorded which). The receptor's source is a male donor with ankylosing spondylitis. The DNA of the CDR3 is TGCAGTGCTAACAGGGCTCCCTCCTACGAGCAGTACTTC. Translation: CSANRAPSYEQYF.